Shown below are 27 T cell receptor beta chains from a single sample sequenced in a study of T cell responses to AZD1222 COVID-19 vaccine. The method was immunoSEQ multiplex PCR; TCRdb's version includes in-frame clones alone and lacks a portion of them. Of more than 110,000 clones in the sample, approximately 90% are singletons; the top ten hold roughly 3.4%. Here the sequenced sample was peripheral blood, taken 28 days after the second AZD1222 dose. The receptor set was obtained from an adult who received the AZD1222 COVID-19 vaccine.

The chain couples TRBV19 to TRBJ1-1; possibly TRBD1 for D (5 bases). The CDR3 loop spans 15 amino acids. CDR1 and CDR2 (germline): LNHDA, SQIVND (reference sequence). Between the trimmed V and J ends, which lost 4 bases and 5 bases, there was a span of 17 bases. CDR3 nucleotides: TGTGCCAGTAGTAGTAGCCGCATGGGGCGGACTGAAGCTTTCTTT. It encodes CASSSSRMGRTEAFF.

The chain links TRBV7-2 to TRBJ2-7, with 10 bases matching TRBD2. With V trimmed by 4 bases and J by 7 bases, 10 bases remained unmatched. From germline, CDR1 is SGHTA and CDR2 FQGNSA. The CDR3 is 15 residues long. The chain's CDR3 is CASSWVLAGAGEQYF. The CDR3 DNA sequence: TGTGCCAGCAGCTGGGTCCTAGCGGGAGCCGGAGAGCAGTACTTC.

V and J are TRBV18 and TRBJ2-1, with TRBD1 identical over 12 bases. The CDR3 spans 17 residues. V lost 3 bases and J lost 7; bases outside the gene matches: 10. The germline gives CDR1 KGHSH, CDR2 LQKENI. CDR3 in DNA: TGTGCCAGCTCACCCGAAGCCGGGGACAGGGGGCTGAATGAGCAGTTCTTC. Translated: CASSPEAGDRGLNEQFF. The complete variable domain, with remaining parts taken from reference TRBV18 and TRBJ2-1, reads NAGVMQNPRHLVRRRGQEARLRCSPMKGHSHVYWYRQLPEEGLKFMVYLQKENIIDESGMPKERFSAEFPKEGPSILRIQQVVRGDSAAYFCASSPEAGDRGLNEQFFGPGTRLTVL.

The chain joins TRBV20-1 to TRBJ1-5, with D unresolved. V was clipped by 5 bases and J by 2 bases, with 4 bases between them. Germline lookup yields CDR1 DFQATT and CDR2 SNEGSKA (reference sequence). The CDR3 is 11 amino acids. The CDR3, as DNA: TGCAGTGCTGCCGGCAATCAGCCCCAGCATTTT. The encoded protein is CSAAGNQPQHF.

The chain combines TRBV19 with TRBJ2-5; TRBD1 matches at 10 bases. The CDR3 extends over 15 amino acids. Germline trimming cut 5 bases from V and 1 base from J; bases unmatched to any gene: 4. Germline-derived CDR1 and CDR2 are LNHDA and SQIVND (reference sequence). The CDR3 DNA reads TGTGCCAGTAGTTTTGGGACAGGGGTCCAAGAGACCCAGTACTTC. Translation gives CASSFGTGVQETQYF.

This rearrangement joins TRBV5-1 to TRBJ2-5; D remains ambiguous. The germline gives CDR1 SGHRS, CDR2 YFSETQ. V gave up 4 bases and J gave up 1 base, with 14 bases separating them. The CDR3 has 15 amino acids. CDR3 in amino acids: CASSPSQKGQETQYF. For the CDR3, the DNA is TGCGCCAGCAGCCCGTCTCAGAAGGGCCAAGAGACCCAGTACTTC.

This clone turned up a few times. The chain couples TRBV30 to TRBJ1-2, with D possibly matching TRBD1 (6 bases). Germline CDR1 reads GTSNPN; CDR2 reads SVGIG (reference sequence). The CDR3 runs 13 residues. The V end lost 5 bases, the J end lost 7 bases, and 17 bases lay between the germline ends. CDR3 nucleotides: TGTGCCTGGGGGCTAAGGGGGGAGGGTGGCTACACCTTC. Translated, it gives CAWGLRGEGGYTF.

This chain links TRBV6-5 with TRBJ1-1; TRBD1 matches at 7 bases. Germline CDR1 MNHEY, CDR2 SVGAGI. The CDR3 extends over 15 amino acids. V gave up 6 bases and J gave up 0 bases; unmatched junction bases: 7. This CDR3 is CASRTGQSMNTEAFF. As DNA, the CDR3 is TGTGCCAGCAGGACGGGACAGTCCATGAACACTGAAGCTTTCTTT.

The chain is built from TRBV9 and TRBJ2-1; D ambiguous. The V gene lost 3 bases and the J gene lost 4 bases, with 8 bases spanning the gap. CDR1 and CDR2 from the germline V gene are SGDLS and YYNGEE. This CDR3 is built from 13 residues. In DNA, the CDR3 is TGTGCCAGCAGCGAGAATCTTTACAATGAGCAGTTCTTC. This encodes CASSENLYNEQFF.

CDR3 protein: CASSLATGATAEQYF. The CDR3 DNA follows: TGCGCCAGCAGCTTGGCCACAGGGGCAACGGCCGAGCAGTACTTC. The V call is TRBV5-1, the J call TRBJ2-7, with 7 nucleotides matching TRBD1. There are 15 residues in the CDR3. The V gene's germline CDR1 is SGHRS and CDR2 YFSETQ. V was clipped by 0 bases and J by 6 bases; unmatched bases: 9.

CDR3 amino acids: CAWSSADTQYF. The CDR3, as DNA: TGTGCCTGGAGCAGCGCAGATACGCAGTATTTT. V gene TRBV30 combines with J gene TRBJ2-3; no firm D call. CDR1 and CDR2 from the germline V gene are GTSNPN and SVGIG (reference sequence). This CDR3 has 11 amino acids. V was shortened by 3 bases and J by 4 bases, with 5 bases between the two germline ends.

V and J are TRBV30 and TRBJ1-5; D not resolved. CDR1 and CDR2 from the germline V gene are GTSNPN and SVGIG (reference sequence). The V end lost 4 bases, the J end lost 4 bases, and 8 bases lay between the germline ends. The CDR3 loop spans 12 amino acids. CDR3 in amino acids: CAWTVGNQPQHF. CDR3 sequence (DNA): TGTGCCTGGACGGTGGGAAATCAGCCCCAGCATTTT.

The CDR3 region is CSVRVYTEAFF. Written as DNA, the CDR3 is TGCAGCGTTCGGGTCTACACTGAAGCTTTCTTT. The chain employs TRBV29-1 and TRBJ1-1; D remains ambiguous. Trimming removed 5 bases at V and 3 bases at J, with 7 bases between. The CDR3 has 11 amino acids. Germline V gives CDR1 SQVTM, CDR2 ANQGSEA.

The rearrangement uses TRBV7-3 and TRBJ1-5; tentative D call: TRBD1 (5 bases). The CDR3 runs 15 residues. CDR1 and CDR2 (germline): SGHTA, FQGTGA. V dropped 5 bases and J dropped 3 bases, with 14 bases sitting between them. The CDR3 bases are TGTGCCAGCAGCCGGATGAGGGGTTCCAATCAGCCCCAGCATTTT. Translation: CASSRMRGSNQPQHF.

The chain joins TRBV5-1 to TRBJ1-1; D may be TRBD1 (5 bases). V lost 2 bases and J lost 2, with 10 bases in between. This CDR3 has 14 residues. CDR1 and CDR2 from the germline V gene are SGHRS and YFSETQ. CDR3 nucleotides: TGCGCCAGCAGCTTCGGGGCGGGTAACACTGAAGCTTTCTTT. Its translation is CASSFGAGNTEAFF.

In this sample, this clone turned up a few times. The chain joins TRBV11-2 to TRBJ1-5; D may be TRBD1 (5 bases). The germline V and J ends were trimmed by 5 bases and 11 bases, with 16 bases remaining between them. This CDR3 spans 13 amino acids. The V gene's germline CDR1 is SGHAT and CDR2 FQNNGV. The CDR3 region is CASSPGEGTTQHF. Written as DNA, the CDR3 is TGTGCCAGCAGCCCTGGTGAGGGGACGACCCAGCATTTT.

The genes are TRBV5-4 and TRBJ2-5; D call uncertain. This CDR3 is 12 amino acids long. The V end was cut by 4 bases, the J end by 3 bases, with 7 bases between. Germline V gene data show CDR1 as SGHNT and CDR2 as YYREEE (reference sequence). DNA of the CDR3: TGTGCCAGCAGCAGTCGCAAAGAGACCCAGTACTTC. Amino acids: CASSSRKETQYF.

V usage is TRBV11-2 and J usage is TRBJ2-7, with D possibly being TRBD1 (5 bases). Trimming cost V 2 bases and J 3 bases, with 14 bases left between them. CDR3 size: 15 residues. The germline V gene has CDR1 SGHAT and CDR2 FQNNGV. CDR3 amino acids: CASSLSADSRYEQYF. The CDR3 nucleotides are TGTGCCAGCAGCTTATCTGCAGACAGTCGCTACGAGCAGTACTTC. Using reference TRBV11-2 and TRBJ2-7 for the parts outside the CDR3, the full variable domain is EAGVAQSPRYKIIEKRQSVAFWCNPISGHATLYWYQQILGQGPKLLIQFQNNGVVDDSQLPKDRFSAERLKGVDSTLKIQPAKLEDSAVYLCASSLSADSRYEQYFGPGTRLTVT.

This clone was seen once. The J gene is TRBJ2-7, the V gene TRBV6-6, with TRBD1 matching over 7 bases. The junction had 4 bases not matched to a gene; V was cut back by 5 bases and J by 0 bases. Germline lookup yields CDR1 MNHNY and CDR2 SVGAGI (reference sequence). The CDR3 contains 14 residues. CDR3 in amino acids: CASSGDSSSYEQYF. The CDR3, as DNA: TGTGCCAGCAGTGGGGACAGTAGCTCCTACGAGCAGTACTTC.

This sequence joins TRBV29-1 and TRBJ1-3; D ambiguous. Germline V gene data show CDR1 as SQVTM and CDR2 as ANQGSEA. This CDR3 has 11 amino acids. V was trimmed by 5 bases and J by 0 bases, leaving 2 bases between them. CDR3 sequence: CSVISGNTIYF. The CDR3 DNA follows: TGCAGCGTTATCTCTGGAAACACCATATATTTT.

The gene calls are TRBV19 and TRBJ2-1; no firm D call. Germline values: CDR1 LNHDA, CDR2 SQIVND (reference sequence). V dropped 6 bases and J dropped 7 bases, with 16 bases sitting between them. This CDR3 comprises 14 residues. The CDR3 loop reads CASRKEDISNEQFF. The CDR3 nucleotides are TGTGCCAGTAGGAAAGAAGACATCAGTAATGAGCAGTTCTTC.

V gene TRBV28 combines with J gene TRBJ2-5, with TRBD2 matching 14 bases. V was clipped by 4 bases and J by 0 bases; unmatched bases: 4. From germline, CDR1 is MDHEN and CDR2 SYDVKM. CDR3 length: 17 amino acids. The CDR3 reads CASSSGTSGRHQETQYF. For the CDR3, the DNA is TGTGCCAGCAGTTCTGGGACTAGCGGGAGACACCAAGAGACCCAGTACTTC. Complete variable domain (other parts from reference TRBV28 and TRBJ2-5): DVKVTQSSRYLVKRTGEKVFLECVQDMDHENMFWYRQDPGLGLRLIYFSYDVKMKEKGDIPEGYSVSREKKERFSLILESASTNQTSMYLCASSSGTSGRHQETQYFGPGTRLLVL.

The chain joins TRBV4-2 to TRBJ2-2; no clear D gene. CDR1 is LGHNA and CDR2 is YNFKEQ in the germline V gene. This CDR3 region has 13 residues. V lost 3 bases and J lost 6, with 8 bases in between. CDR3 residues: CASSQSVAGELFF. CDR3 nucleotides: TGTGCCAGCAGCCAGTCTGTCGCCGGGGAGCTGTTTTTT.

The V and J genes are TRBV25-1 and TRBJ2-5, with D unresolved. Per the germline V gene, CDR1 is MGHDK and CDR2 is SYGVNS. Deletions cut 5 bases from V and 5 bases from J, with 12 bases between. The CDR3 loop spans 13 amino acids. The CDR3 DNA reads TGTGCCAGCAGTTCTAGATCCGGGGAGACCCAGTACTTC. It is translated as CASSSRSGETQYF.

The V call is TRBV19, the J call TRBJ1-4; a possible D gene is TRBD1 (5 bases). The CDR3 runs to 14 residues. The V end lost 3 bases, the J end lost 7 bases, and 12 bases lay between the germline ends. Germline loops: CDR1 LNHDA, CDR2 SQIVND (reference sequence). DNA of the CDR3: TGTGCCAGTAGTATCGAGAGGAGGGGTGAAAAACTGTTTTTT. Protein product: CASSIERRGEKLFF.

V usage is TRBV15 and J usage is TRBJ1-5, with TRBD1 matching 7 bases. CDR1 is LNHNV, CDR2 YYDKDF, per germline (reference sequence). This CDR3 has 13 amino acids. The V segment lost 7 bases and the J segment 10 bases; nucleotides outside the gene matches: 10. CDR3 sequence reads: CATKDRLLEPQHF. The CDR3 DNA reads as TGTGCCACCAAGGACAGGCTCTTAGAACCCCAGCATTTT.

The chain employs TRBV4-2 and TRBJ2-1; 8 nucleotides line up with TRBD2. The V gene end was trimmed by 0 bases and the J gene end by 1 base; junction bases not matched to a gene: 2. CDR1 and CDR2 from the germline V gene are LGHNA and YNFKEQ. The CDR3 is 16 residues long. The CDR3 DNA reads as TGTGCCAGCAGCCAAGAGCGGGAGGTATCCTACAATGAGCAGTTCTTC. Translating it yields CASSQEREVSYNEQFF.